Sequencing of this T cell receptor beta chain was carried out in a study of cytomegalovirus exposure and HLA in healthy donors. Study findings and constraints: The study assumed roughly uniform donor sequencing depth for presence/absence analyses.

PCR used 60 Vbeta primers and 13 Jbeta primers. Clones were read by immunoSEQ multiplex PCR, and TCRdb kept only the in-frame ones, dropping some. The sample records some 150,000 clones, 75% to 80% being singletons. Germline CDR1 SGHNT, CDR2 YYREEE (reference sequence). The J segment lost 4 bases and the V segment lost 3 bases, leaving 9 bases of the junction unmatched. The CDR3 contains 16 residues. These donors counted as nominally healthy when sampled, but unrecorded immune exposures were likely. Comments on this clone: Its antigen is unidentified.

This sequence joins TRBV5-4 and TRBJ2-7; 11 nucleotides align to TRBD2. This TCR was recovered from a male donor in good health and CMV-seronegative. Sequenced sample: PBMCs. The CDR3, as DNA: TGTGCCAGCAGCTCTAGCGGGAGGCTTGAGTTTTACGAGCAGTACTTC. Residues: CASSSSGRLEFYEQYF.